These 25 T cell receptor beta chains were all obtained from the same sample, sequenced in a study of blood T cell repertoires in COVID-19. Measured with immunoSEQ multiplex PCR; TCRdb has only the in-frame clones, and not every one. The table records some 120,000 clones, about 80% of them present only once. The specimen sequenced was peripheral blood. The source of these receptors is a human donor in a cohort sampled during active COVID-19.

The chain combines TRBV11-1 with TRBJ1-6, with no clear D. The CDR3 sequence is 14 residues long. The germline V gene has CDR1 SGHAT and CDR2 FQDESV (reference sequence). Trimming took off 5 bases at V and 5 bases at J, with 10 bases between the two ends. The CDR3 here is CASSPNGNNSPLHF. The CDR3 region has the DNA TGTGCCAGCAGCCCGAACGGTAATAATTCACCCCTCCACTTT. Drawing the rest from reference TRBV11-1 and TRBJ1-6, the complete variable domain is EAEVAQSPRYKITEKSQAVAFWCDPISGHATLYWYRQILGQGPELLVQFQDESVVDDSQLPKDRFSAERLKGVDSTLKIQPAELGDSAMYLCASSPNGNNSPLHFGNGTRLTVT.

CDR3 nucleotide sequence: TGCGCCAGCAGCCGCCCAGGGACAGGGGGCTACGAGCAGTACTTC. Amino acids: CASSRPGTGGYEQYF. This chain links TRBV5-1 with TRBJ2-7; TRBD1 matches 11 bases. The CDR3 is 15 amino acids. Per germline, CDR1 SGHRS and CDR2 YFSETQ. The V and J ends lost 4 bases and 3 bases, in that order; junction bases with no gene match: 6.

The chain combines TRBV30 with TRBJ2-3, with unresolved D. The germline gives CDR1 GTSNPN, CDR2 SVGIG (reference sequence). The CDR3 spans 13 residues. V lost 3 bases, J lost 0 bases, and 7 bases lay in between. The CDR3 loop reads CAWSLPSTDTQYF. In nucleotides, the CDR3 is TGTGCCTGGAGCCTACCCAGCACAGATACGCAGTATTTT.

The chain uses TRBV6-6 and TRBJ1-1, with 8 bases that match TRBD1. CDR1 MNHNY and CDR2 SVGAGI come from the germline V gene (reference sequence). The CDR3 spans 14 residues. J lost 1 base, V lost 4 bases, and 2 bases had no gene match. Here the CDR3 DNA reads TGTGCCAGCAGTTTGGGACAGGCGAACACTGAAGCTTTCTTT. Amino acids: CASSLGQANTEAFF.

The V call is TRBV5-8, the J call TRBJ1-1; D may be TRBD1 (6 bases). Trimming removed 2 bases at V and 1 base at J, with 9 bases between. Germline CDR1 SGHTS, CDR2 YDEGEE. This CDR3 is built from 14 residues. CDR3 protein: CASSFLGANTEAFF. The CDR3 nucleotides read TGTGCCAGCAGCTTCTTGGGGGCGAACACTGAAGCTTTCTTT.

The DNA of the CDR3 is TGTGCCAGCACCTTTAGCGCTTTCCAAGAGACCCAGTACTTC. Residues: CASTFSAFQETQYF. The V gene is TRBV7-8, the J gene TRBJ2-5; weak D call: TRBD2 (5 bases). The V end was cut by 7 bases, the J end by 1 base, with 13 bases between. This CDR3 comprises 14 residues. Germline V gene lookup returns CDR1 SGHVS and CDR2 FQNEAQ.

This chain connects TRBV2 to TRBJ2-4; possibly TRBD2 for D (6 bases). CDR1 SNHLY and CDR2 FYNNEI come from the germline V gene. This CDR3 contains 13 residues. V was cut by 4 bases and J by 5 bases, with 9 bases left in between. In nucleotides, the CDR3 is TGTGCCAGCAGTGTTTCGGGGGAAAACATTCAGTACTTC. The encoded protein is CASSVSGENIQYF.

The genes are TRBV19 and TRBJ1-1; unclear D gene. Germline V CDR1 and CDR2: LNHDA, SQIVND (reference sequence). Trimming stripped 6 bases from V and 0 bases from J, with 5 bases between. This CDR3 has 12 amino acids. CDR3 amino acids: CASRRLNTEAFF. CDR3 DNA: TGTGCCAGTAGGCGCCTGAACACTGAAGCTTTCTTT.

V is TRBV19 and J is TRBJ1-2; a possible D gene is TRBD1 (5 bases). V gave up 3 bases and J gave up 3 bases, with 8 bases separating them. CDR1 and CDR2 (germline): LNHDA, SQIVND (reference sequence). The CDR3 has 13 amino acids. The CDR3 DNA reads as TGTGCCAGTAGTATTGAAGGGGACTATGGCTACACCTTC. Its translation is CASSIEGDYGYTF.

V and J are TRBV19 and TRBJ2-2; D is ambiguous. Trimming took 4 bases from V and 5 from J, leaving 14 bases between them. The CDR3 extends over 15 amino acids. From germline, CDR1 is LNHDA and CDR2 SQIVND (reference sequence). CDR3 sequence (DNA): TGTGCCAGTAGTAGAGGTTGGCCGGGTACCGGGGAGCTGTTTTTT. This translates into CASSRGWPGTGELFF.

The chain employs TRBV19 and TRBJ1-1; TRBD1 might be the D (5 bases). This CDR3 contains 15 residues. V lost 4 bases and J lost 11, with 23 bases in between. CDR1 and CDR2 (germline): LNHDA, SQIVND (reference sequence). DNA for the CDR3: TGTGCCAGTAGTACAGTAATTTCCAGGGCGAGTACGGCTTTCTTT. Translation: CASSTVISRASTAFF. The full variable domain, rest sourced from reference TRBV19 and TRBJ1-1, is DGGITQSPKYLFRKEGQNVTLSCEQNLNHDAMYWYRQDPGQGLRLIYYSQIVNDFQKGDIAEGYSVSREKKESFPLTVTSAQKNPTAFYLCASSTVISRASTAFFGQGTRLTVV.

This chain uses TRBV7-2 with TRBJ2-2; D is perhaps TRBD2 (6 bases). The germline V gene has CDR1 SGHTA and CDR2 FQGNSA. The CDR3 contains 13 residues. V was shortened by 3 bases and J by 7 bases, with 9 bases between the two germline ends. In DNA, the CDR3 is TGTGCCAGCAGCTTCGGGGGTGTCGGGGAGCTGTTTTTT. It translates to CASSFGGVGELFF.

J is TRBJ1-2 and V is TRBV28, with 8 bases that match TRBD1. The V gene end was trimmed by 6 bases and the J gene end by 3 bases; junction bases not matched to a gene: 9. The CDR3 loop spans 15 amino acids. The germline V gene has CDR1 MDHEN and CDR2 SYDVKM. CDR3 loop: CASSSPTGGDYGYTF. The CDR3 region has the DNA TGTGCCAGCAGCTCCCCAACAGGGGGGGACTATGGCTACACCTTC.

The chain links TRBV5-1 to TRBJ1-5; D is perhaps TRBD1 (6 bases). Deletions cut 1 base from V and 2 bases from J, with 16 bases between. The CDR3 is 17 amino acids. The V gene's germline CDR1 is SGHRS and CDR2 YFSETQ. Here the CDR3 reads CASSLLGEGDGNQPQHF. In DNA form, the CDR3 reads TGCGCCAGCAGCTTGTTGGGCGAGGGGGATGGCAATCAGCCCCAGCATTTT.

For this clone: The conserved closing phenylalanine or tryptophan is absent in this CDR3, likely reflecting a read error. The DNA is omitted, as the CDR3 cannot be located on it reliably, and the CDR3 follows TCRdb's listing. The chain combines TRBV12-3 or TRBV12-4 with TRBJ2-7; TRBD2, the table's D call, lacks a check against the DNA. Counting both end residues, the CDR3 totals 9 amino acids. CDR3 protein: CASSLPRLT.

The chain is built from TRBV11-2 and TRBJ1-1; D remains unclear. CDR3 size: 15 residues. CDR1 and CDR2 (germline): SGHAT, FQNNGV. Trimming removed 1 base at V and 5 bases at J, with 14 bases between. DNA of the CDR3: TGTGCCAGCAGCTTAGTTAGCCGGAGCCCAACTGAAGCTTTCTTT. Amino acid sequence: CASSLVSRSPTEAFF.

This clone was detected once. V is TRBV18 and J is TRBJ2-7; the D is unclear. V was clipped by 3 bases and J by 11 bases, with 14 bases between them. The CDR3 has 12 amino acids. Per germline, CDR1 KGHSH and CDR2 LQKENI. In nucleotides, the CDR3 is TGTGCCAGCTCACCGGGCTCAGCCGTCGAGTACTTC. This codes for CASSPGSAVEYF.

The chain is built from TRBV5-1 and TRBJ1-1; D ambiguous. Germline values: CDR1 SGHRS, CDR2 YFSETQ. V lost 0 bases and J lost 1, with 7 bases in between. The CDR3 length is 14 residues. CDR3 region: CASSLDSTNTEAFF. CDR3 coding DNA: TGCGCCAGCAGCTTGGACAGTACGAACACTGAAGCTTTCTTT.

V gene TRBV7-9 combines with J gene TRBJ1-2; tentatively, D is TRBD1 (6 bases). Germline CDR1 SEHNR, CDR2 FQNEAQ (reference sequence). The CDR3 contains 13 residues. The V end was cut by 3 bases, the J end by 8 bases, with 13 bases between. The CDR3 region is CASSFNTGNGYTF. The CDR3 DNA follows: TGTGCCAGCAGCTTCAATACAGGGAACGGCTACACCTTC.

The rearrangement links TRBV7-9 to TRBJ1-2; 9 bases align to TRBD1. Germline V gene lookup returns CDR1 SEHNR and CDR2 FQNEAQ (reference sequence). The junction had 5 bases not matched to a gene; V was cut back by 5 bases and J by 7 bases. The CDR3 is 13 residues long. CDR3 loop: CASSGGTGFGYTF. The CDR3 DNA reads TGTGCCAGCAGCGGAGGGACAGGGTTTGGCTACACCTTC.

The chain combines TRBV5-4 with TRBJ1-3, with no clear D. V dropped 1 base and J dropped 8 bases, with 25 bases sitting between them. This CDR3 is built from 18 residues. In germline, CDR1 is SGHNT, CDR2 YYREEE (reference sequence). The CDR3 here is CASSLRTGRGFFGDTIYF. CDR3 DNA sequence: TGTGCCAGCAGCTTGCGTACCGGACGAGGTTTTTTCGGGGACACCATATATTTT.

In its sample, this clone was seen once. The chain links TRBV3-1 (or the pseudogene TRBV3-2) to TRBJ2-7, with D possibly TRBD2 on 6 matching bases. The CDR3 has 14 residues. Trimming pared 3 bases from V and 6 bases from J, leaving 15 bases between. CDR1 LGHDT and CDR2 YNNKEL come from the germline V gene (reference sequence). CDR3 sequence reads: CASSQHVGGSEQYF. CDR3 in DNA: TGTGCCAGCAGCCAGCATGTGGGGGGTAGCGAGCAGTACTTC.

A word on this clone: At one of its ends the junction is not consistent with the germline gene, which may arise from a read error. The chain couples TRBV19 to TRBJ1-5, with a tentative D call TRBD1 (6 bases). This CDR3 region has 14 residues. Per germline, CDR1 LNHDA and CDR2 SQIVND (reference sequence). CDR3 sequence reads: CASRIGNTGQPQHF. The CDR3, as DNA: TGTGCCAGTAGGATAGGGAATACAGGGCAGCCCCAGCATTTT.

The rearrangement uses TRBV7-8 and TRBJ2-7; 8 bases map to TRBD1. Germline-derived CDR1 and CDR2 are SGHVS and FQNEAQ. The CDR3 sequence is 15 residues long. With 4 bases clipped from V and 3 bases from J, the junction kept 8 bases outside the gene matches. CDR3 coding DNA: TGTGCCAGCAGCTCAACAGGGGGATTGGACTACGAGCAGTACTTC. Protein product: CASSSTGGLDYEQYF. The complete variable domain, with remaining parts taken from reference TRBV7-8 and TRBJ2-7, reads GAGVSQSPRYKVAKRGQDVALRCDPISGHVSLFWYQQALGQGPEFLTYFQNEAQLDKSGLPSDRFFAERPEGSVSTLKIQRTQQEDSAVYLCASSSTGGLDYEQYFGPGTRLTVT.

The genes are TRBV6-6 and TRBJ1-2, with a weak D call TRBD1 (5 bases). Trimming pared 7 bases from V and 5 bases from J, leaving 17 bases between. CDR3 length equals 14 residues. From germline, CDR1 is MNHNY and CDR2 SVGAGI (reference sequence). The CDR3 nucleotides are TGTGCCAGCACCTACGGGGGAAGCTTGTATGGCTACACCTTC. Its translation is CASTYGGSLYGYTF.